This T cell receptor (beta chain) was captured in a study of T-cell reconstitution after alpha-beta-depleted transplantation in children. Overall study findings and caveats: Alpha-beta T cells present about two months after transplant were reported to originate from several hundred expanded graft clones.

TCRbeta library preparation incorporated unique molecular identifiers. A single record per CDR3 protein comes from TCRdb applying MiXCR to the PCR reads. The sample shows approximately 520,000 distinct CDR3 sequences, over 10% of them seen only once. The CDR3 covers 21 residues. The germline gives CDR1 MDHEN, CDR2 SYDVKM. Trimming cost V 3 bases and J 3 bases, with 27 bases left between them. This clonotype was seen a few times. The antigen is unknown. The material was PBMCs, mostly from graft donor cells, obtained 180 days after TCRalphabeta/CD19-depleted stem cell transplant. This rearrangement joins TRBV28 to TRBJ1-6; no firm D call. The receptor was isolated from a female patient aged 2-9 years who had a stem cell transplant for aplastic anemia, so the T cells may come from the graft donor. The DNA of the CDR3 is TGTGCCAGCAGTTTCGTTCACGGACTACGACGCGGAAGGCTCTATAATTCACCCCTCCACTTT. It yields the protein CASSFVHGLRRGRLYNSPLHF.